This T cell receptor beta chain was identified during a study of cytomegalovirus exposure and HLA in healthy donors. Profiled with immunoSEQ multiplex PCR; TCRdb holds only in-frame clones, not every one. The data show some 45,000 clones, with more than 85% seen just once and roughly 5.2% held by the top ten. Per germline, CDR1 MDHEN and CDR2 SYDVKM. Trimming cost V 5 bases and J 5 bases, with 9 bases left between them. CDR3 size: 12 residues. The chain combines TRBV28 with TRBJ1-2; D uncertain. Sequencing was carried out using PBMCs. The TCR originated in a man in his late teens or twenties in good health and CMV-seronegative. CDR3 region: CASSPPPYGYTF. As DNA, the CDR3 is TGTGCCAGCAGTCCCCCTCCTTATGGCTACACCTTC.